The 3 T cell receptor beta chains below come from one sample, sequenced in a study of T cell clones after liver transplantation. Here immunoSEQ multiplex PCR was the method, and the copy in TCRdb shows in-frame clones only, minus some. Here the sample spans 95,000 to 110,000 clones, around 80% being singletons. This sample comprised CD4+ T cells from blood, obtained around 4 years after liver transplant. These TCRs come from a human patient who received a liver transplant. A subset of T cells may come from the graft donor.

The genes are TRBV6-5 and TRBJ1-1; unclear D gene. Germline CDR1 and CDR2: MNHEY and SVGAGI. Between the trimmed V and J ends, which lost 7 bases and 3 bases, there was a span of 12 bases. The CDR3 is 13 residues long. The CDR3 here is CASKPRRYTEAFF. CDR3 nucleotide sequence: TGTGCCAGCAAGCCGAGGCGTTACACTGAAGCTTTCTTT.

This chain uses TRBV19 with TRBJ1-2, with D hard to call. The CDR3 length is 13 residues. With 3 bases removed from V and 4 bases from J, the gap between germline ends came to 9 bases. Per germline, CDR1 LNHDA and CDR2 SQIVND (reference sequence). The CDR3 DNA follows: TGTGCCAGTAGTATTGACCCCATCTATGGCTACACCTTC. This gives the protein CASSIDPIYGYTF.

This clone turned up a few times. The chain combines TRBV6-5 with TRBJ1-1, with unresolved D. Trimming pared 4 bases from V and 5 bases from J, leaving 11 bases between. From germline, CDR1 is MNHEY and CDR2 SVGAGI. The CDR3 spans 13 residues. Written as DNA, the CDR3 is TGTGCCAGCAGTTCCTTTGGAGGGACTGAAGCTTTCTTT. Its translation is CASSSFGGTEAFF.